The clone carrying this TCR beta chain was seen a single time. The antigen remains unidentified. These data come from a study of OX40 agonist ivuxolimab in advanced cancers. At the level of the study: Patients assigned to dose escalation were diagnosed with hepatocellular carcinoma, melanoma, renal cell or head and neck cancer.

The assay was immunoSEQ multiplex PCR, and TCRdb's table has in-frame clones only and misses some. The table has about 82,000 clones, more than 80% seen once. This CDR3 comprises 12 residues. General study results and limits: Expanded clones belonging to CD8+ T cells outnumbered, on average, those of CD4+. Among expanded peripheral T cells, antigen specificity went undetermined.

Sampling times: baseline, cycle 4 day 1, cycle 7 day 1. Sequences were derived from CD4+ or CD8+ T cells sorted from blood, sampled in a trial of the OX40 agonist ivuxolimab. This clonotype was obtained from an adult with an advanced solid tumor such as melanoma, head and neck, liver or kidney cancer. The chain has TRBV12-2 and TRBJ2-2; TRBD2, the table's D call, was not compared with the DNA. TRBV12-2 is an annotated pseudogene. The CDR3 DNA follows: TGTGCAAGTCGCGGGGAGACCGGGGAGCTGTTTTTT. Its protein product is CASRGETGELFF.